The entry that follows covers one TCR beta chain sequence. Generated by immunoSEQ multiplex PCR, the TCRdb table keeps only in-frame clones and is missing some. The sample includes 150,000 or so clones, 80% to 95% of them seen just once. The data stem from a study of blood T cell repertoires in COVID-19. The CDR3 has 16 residues. Germline-derived CDR1 and CDR2 are SGHTA and FQGNSA. Trimming removed 4 bases from V and 0 bases from J, with 13 bases in between. The sample consisted of peripheral blood. The sequence derives from a woman in her fifties or sixties with COVID-19, enrolled during active disease. This chain joins TRBV7-2 and TRBJ1-3; the D gene is possibly TRBD1 (5 bases). The CDR3 region is CASSWEGSLSGNTIYF. CDR3 nucleotides: TGTGCCAGCAGCTGGGAGGGGTCCCTCTCTGGAAACACCATATATTTT.